The source of this T cell receptor beta chain is a study of breast tumors, draining lymph nodes, adjacent tissues. Study findings and constraints: Compared with lymph nodes, tumors were less diverse; compared with nontumor tissue, more.

TCRdb fed the multiplex PCR reads into MiXCR, producing one record per CDR3 protein. The table includes approximately 90,000 distinct CDR3 sequences, over 25% detected once. Points on this clonotype: Antigen unknown.

Looked up from germline, CDR1 is SNHLY and CDR2 is FYNNEI. The CDR3 covers 15 residues. Unmatched junction bases numbered 11, after V lost 7 bases and J lost 8 bases. Axillary draining lymph nodes of breast cancer patients supplied the node samples. The origin of this receptor is a female donor with breast cancer. Some clones in this sample may be carry-over from other donors' samples. The chain employs TRBV2 and TRBJ1-4; 9 bases agree with TRBD1. Sequencing was performed on axillary lymph node tissue. CDR3 sequence: CASTLRGDRDEKLFF. In DNA form, the CDR3 reads TGTGCCAGCACCTTACGCGGGGACAGGGACGAAAAACTGTTTTTT.